Each of the 8 T cell receptor beta chains below was sequenced from the same sample in a study of regulatory and conventional T cells in RAG deficiency. Profiled with immunoSEQ multiplex PCR; TCRdb holds only in-frame clones, not every one. Of 20,000 to 25,000 clones in the sample, 95% to 97% were seen once. Conventional CD4+ T cells were sorted from blood as CD25-low CD127-high cells. This sample was shared with a second study, whose subject was regulatory T cells. That work states: The primer mix had 52 TRBV and 13 TRBJ primers.

The specimen sequenced was CD25- CD4+ T cells sorted from blood. All receptors derive from a human donor in good health.

The chain couples TRBV6-6 to TRBJ1-2, with unresolved D. This CDR3 contains 14 residues. Trimming took 1 base from V and 5 from J, leaving 11 bases between them. CDR1 and CDR2 (germline): MNHNY, SVGAGI (reference sequence). Here the CDR3 DNA reads TGTGCCAGCAGTTACTTCCGGGGAGCGTATGGCTACACCTTC. Translating gives CASSYFRGAYGYTF.

The CDR3 sequence is CASSETSLAGGKDTQYF. The CDR3 nucleotides read TGTGCCAGCAGCGAAACCTCACTAGCGGGGGGGAAGGATACGCAGTATTTT. The genes are TRBV9 and TRBJ2-3, with 13 bases identical to TRBD2. This CDR3 comprises 17 residues. The germline CDR1 and CDR2 sequences are SGDLS and YYNGEE. V shed 3 bases, J shed 6 bases, and the junction held 10 bases outside the gene matches.

This clone was seen once. This chain uses TRBV19 with TRBJ2-7; weak D call: TRBD1 (6 bases). The CDR3 extends over 14 amino acids. CDR1 LNHDA and CDR2 SQIVND come from the germline V gene (reference sequence). Between the trimmed V and J ends, which lost 8 bases and 6 bases, there was a span of 20 bases. For the CDR3, the DNA is TGTGCCAGTCCAACTACGAACAGGGTGGTCGAGCAGTACTTC. This codes for CASPTTNRVVEQYF.

The chain uses TRBV6-1 and TRBJ1-5, with 8 nucleotides matching TRBD1. CDR3 size: 15 residues. V gave up 5 bases and J gave up 2 bases; unmatched junction bases: 5. Germline CDR1 and CDR2: MNHNS and SASEGT. The CDR3, as DNA: TGTGCCAGCAGTATTCTACAGGGGGGCAATCAGCCCCAGCATTTT. Its protein is CASSILQGGNQPQHF.

This rearrangement joins TRBV19 to TRBJ2-1; D call uncertain. Germline V gene data show CDR1 as LNHDA and CDR2 as SQIVND (reference sequence). V lost 5 bases, J lost 13 bases, and 18 bases lay in between. The CDR3 sequence is 13 residues long. The CDR3, as DNA: TGTGCCAGTAGTGCCCTTAGTCCCTTGCCCCAGTTCTTC. This encodes CASSALSPLPQFF.

V and J are TRBV11-1 and TRBJ2-2, with 8 bases that match TRBD1. V gave up 2 bases and J gave up 1 base; unmatched junction bases: 6. Looked up from germline, CDR1 is SGHAT and CDR2 is FQDESV (reference sequence). This CDR3 contains 17 residues. The CDR3 sequence: CASSLPPGQENTGELFF. In nucleotides, the CDR3 is TGTGCCAGCAGCTTACCGCCGGGACAGGAGAACACCGGGGAGCTGTTTTTT. Based on the CDR3 plus reference TRBV11-1 and TRBJ2-2, the full variable domain is EAEVAQSPRYKITEKSQAVAFWCDPISGHATLYWYRQILGQGPELLVQFQDESVVDDSQLPKDRFSAERLKGVDSTLKIQPAELGDSAMYLCASSLPPGQENTGELFFGEGSRLTVL.

The gene calls are TRBV9 and TRBJ2-1; 7 bases match TRBD2. After removal of 0 bases from V and 4 bases from J, the junction contained 4 bases not matched to a gene. Germline V gene sequence: CDR1 SGDLS, CDR2 YYNGEE. The CDR3 loop spans 15 amino acids. This CDR3 is CASSVAGGSYNEQFF. The CDR3 DNA sequence: TGTGCCAGCAGCGTAGCGGGGGGATCTTACAATGAGCAGTTCTTC.

The chain links TRBV5-5 to TRBJ1-6, with TRBD1 as a possible D gene (6 bases). The CDR3 extends over 16 amino acids. The V and J ends lost 2 bases and 7 bases respectively, with 16 bases between them. CDR1 is SGHKS and CDR2 is YYEKEE in the germline V gene (reference sequence). CDR3 coding DNA: TGTGCCAGCAGCTTACCCGGGACAAAACTGAATTCACCCCTCCACTTT. Translating gives CASSLPGTKLNSPLHF.